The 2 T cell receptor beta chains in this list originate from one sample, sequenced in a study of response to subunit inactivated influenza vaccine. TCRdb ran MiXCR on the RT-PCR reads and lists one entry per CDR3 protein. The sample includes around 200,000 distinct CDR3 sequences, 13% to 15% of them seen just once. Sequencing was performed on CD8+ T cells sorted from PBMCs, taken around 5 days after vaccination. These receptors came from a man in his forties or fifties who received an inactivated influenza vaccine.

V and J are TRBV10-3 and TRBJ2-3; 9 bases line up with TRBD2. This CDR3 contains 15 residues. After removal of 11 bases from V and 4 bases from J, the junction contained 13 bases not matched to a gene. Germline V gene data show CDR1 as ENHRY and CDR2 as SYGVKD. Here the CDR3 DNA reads TGTGCCGTCCAAGACCTTAGCGGGGGAGCAGATACGCAGTATTTT. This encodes CAVQDLSGGADTQYF.

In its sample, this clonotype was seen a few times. CDR3 DNA: TGTGCCAGCAGCGTAGACCTTTCCCCCGGGGAGCTGTTTTTT. Its protein is CASSVDLSPGELFF. The J gene is TRBJ2-2, the V gene TRBV9; D is unresolved. Germline lookup yields CDR1 SGDLS and CDR2 YYNGEE. Between the trimmed V and J ends, which lost 0 bases and 6 bases, there was a span of 9 bases. The length of the CDR3 is 14 residues.